Presented here are 22 T cell receptor beta chains from one specimen sequenced in a study of metastatic and nonmetastatic thyroid tumors. Thyroid surgery had not been preceded by any treatment in any patient. Via MiXCR, TCRdb re-called the PCR reads. Of tens of thousands of clones in the sample, 4% to 4.5% were seen once. Sequences were obtained from blood. The receptor source for this set is a female donor with papillary thyroid cancer or a benign thyroid nodule (not recorded which). Some clones in this sample may be carry-over from other donors' samples.

This clone was counted many times. The J gene is TRBJ2-7, the V gene TRBV27, with D uncertain. V lost 3 bases to trimming and J lost 0 bases, with 18 bases between them. CDR3 length equals 17 residues. Germline values: CDR1 MNHEY, CDR2 SMNVEV (reference sequence). The CDR3 nucleotides are TGTGCCAGCAGTTTTGAGGATAAGGGAATAACCTCCTACGAGCAGTACTTC. It translates to CASSFEDKGITSYEQYF.

This clone was counted between two and nine times. The V call is TRBV15, the J call TRBJ1-2, with D tentatively TRBD1 (6 bases). The CDR3 is 15 residues long. V gave up 0 bases and J gave up 5 bases, with 13 bases separating them. Per the germline V gene, CDR1 is LNHNV and CDR2 is YYDKDF (reference sequence). Written as DNA, the CDR3 is TGTGCCACCAGCAGAGATAGGGGGGCACCTTATGGCTACACCTTC. Translated: CATSRDRGAPYGYTF. Full variable domain (remainder filled in from reference TRBV15 and TRBJ1-2): DAMVIQNPRYQVTQFGKPVTLSCSQTLNHNVMYWYQQKSSQAPKLLFHYYDKDFNNEADTPDNFQSRRPNTSFCFLDIRSPGLGDTAMYLCATSRDRGAPYGYTFGSGTRLTVV.

The chain has TRBV5-5 and TRBJ2-7; 13 bases align to TRBD2. Losses at the gene ends were 0 bases for V and 7 bases for J; bases not matched to a gene: 1. Germline CDR1 and CDR2: SGHKS and YYEKEE (reference sequence). The CDR3 runs 14 residues. CDR3 sequence: CASSLGTSGSEQYF. CDR3 in DNA: TGTGCCAGCAGCTTGGGGACTAGCGGGAGTGAGCAGTACTTC.

There are many counts of this clone. The chain's CDR3 is CAWSVDSNQPQHF. CDR3 bases: TGTGCCTGGAGTGTAGACAGCAATCAGCCCCAGCATTTT. V is TRBV30 and J is TRBJ1-5; D gene uncertain. Trimming cost V 0 bases and J 1 base, with 4 bases left between them. The CDR3 runs to 13 residues. Germline loops: CDR1 GTSNPN, CDR2 SVGIG (reference sequence). Full variable domain (outside the CDR3, taken from reference TRBV30 and TRBJ1-5): SQTIHQWPATLVQPVGSPLSLECTVEGTSNPNLYWYRQAAGRGLQLLFYSVGIGQISSEVPQNLSASRPQDRQFILSSKKLLLSDSGFYLCAWSVDSNQPQHFGDGTRLSIL.

This clone was picked up many times. The rearrangement joins TRBV11-3 to TRBJ2-1, with TRBD2 matching over 9 bases. The germline V gene has CDR1 SGHNT and CDR2 YENEEA. The length of the CDR3 is 16 residues. J gave up 5 bases and V 5 bases, and 10 bases lay outside the gene matches. In nucleotides, the CDR3 is TGTGCCAGCAGCCGGGTAGGTCTAGCGGGAAACAATGAGCAGTTCTTC. As protein: CASSRVGLAGNNEQFF. The whole variable domain, remainder taken from reference TRBV11-3 and TRBJ2-1, is EAGVVQSPRYKIIEKKQPVAFWCNPISGHNTLYWYLQNLGQGPELLIRYENEEAVDDSQLPKDRFSAERLKGVDSTLKIQPAELGDSAVYLCASSRVGLAGNNEQFFGPGTRLTVL.

Ten or more counts support this clone. V and J are TRBV5-1 and TRBJ2-2; 8 nucleotides match TRBD1. The CDR3 extends over 15 amino acids. The V gene's germline CDR1 is SGHRS and CDR2 YFSETQ. The V and J ends lost 3 bases and 0 bases, in that order; junction bases with no gene match: 1. The DNA of the CDR3 is TGCGCCAGCAGCTGGGGACAGGCGAACACCGGGGAGCTGTTTTTT. It encodes CASSWGQANTGELFF.

This clone was seen more than once but under ten times. V usage is TRBV12-3 or TRBV12-4 and J usage is TRBJ1-2; the match to TRBD1 covers 8 bases. The CDR3 length is 14 residues. V shed 3 bases and J 8 bases; nucleotides not matched to a gene: 8. This CDR3 reads CASSLAGGFGGYTF. CDR3 coding DNA: TGTGCCAGCAGTTTGGCAGGGGGCTTCGGCGGCTACACCTTC.

This clone was recorded at least ten times. The V and J genes are TRBV10-3 and TRBJ1-1; maybe TRBD1 (5 bases). The CDR3 has 14 residues. Trimming stripped 1 base from V and 8 bases from J, with 14 bases between. CDR1 and CDR2 (germline): ENHRY, SYGVKD. Here the CDR3 reads CAISEWTGPAEAFF. DNA of the CDR3: TGTGCCATCAGTGAGTGGACGGGGCCCGCAGAAGCTTTCTTT.

By proportion, this clone is medium-sized. V and J are TRBV6-6 and TRBJ1-6; the match to TRBD1 covers 7 bases. The CDR3 consists of 15 residues. Germline V lookup: CDR1 MNHNY, CDR2 SVGAGI (reference sequence). The trim removed 0 bases at V and 6 bases at J, leaving 2 bases unmatched. This CDR3 reads CASSYSGQLNSPLHF. CDR3 in DNA: TGTGCCAGCAGTTACTCGGGACAGCTTAATTCACCCCTCCACTTT.

This clone has ten or more counts. V and J are TRBV24-1 and TRBJ1-2; 9 bases are shared with TRBD1. The germline V gene has CDR1 KGHDR and CDR2 SFDVKD. With V trimmed by 6 bases and J by 8 bases, 6 bases remained unmatched. CDR3 length equals 13 residues. As DNA, the CDR3 is TGTGCCACCAGTTACAGGGGGCTTGAGGGCTACACCTTC. Translated: CATSYRGLEGYTF.

Remarks on this clone: A much bigger clone sits one base away, suggesting this may be a read error. The V gene is TRBV3-1, the J gene TRBJ2-1, with D uncertain. Germline loops: CDR1 LGHDT, CDR2 YNNKEL (reference sequence). The CDR3 is 15 residues long. The CDR3 bases are TGTGCCAGCAGCCAAGGGGTAAGCTCCTACAATGGGCAGTTCTTC. Amino acids: CASSQGVSSYNGQFF.

This clone appeared a few times. This chain joins TRBV27 and TRBJ1-1; a weak D match, TRBD1 (6 bases). The CDR3 is 15 residues long. Trimming pared 8 bases from V and 5 bases from J, leaving 21 bases between. Germline V gene sequence: CDR1 MNHEY, CDR2 SMNVEV (reference sequence). For the CDR3, the DNA is TGTGCCAGCGGGGGGCGTAATTTCGTGGAGACTGAAGCTTTCTTT. This translates into CASGGRNFVETEAFF.

The J gene is TRBJ2-6, the V gene TRBV30; possibly TRBD1 or TRBD2 for D (5 bases each). CDR1 and CDR2 from the germline V gene are GTSNPN and SVGIG (reference sequence). The CDR3 contains 14 residues. Trimming shortened V by 2 bases and J by 2 bases, and 7 bases separated the two germline ends. Here the CDR3 reads CAWSRGAGANVLTF. As DNA, the CDR3 is TGTGCCTGGAGTCGAGGGGCTGGGGCCAACGTCCTGACTTTC. The whole variable domain, filled in from reference TRBV30 and TRBJ2-6, reads SQTIHQWPATLVQPVGSPLSLECTVEGTSNPNLYWYRQAAGRGLQLLFYSVGIGQISSEVPQNLSASRPQDRQFILSSKKLLLSDSGFYLCAWSRGAGANVLTFGAGSRLTVL.

Comment on this clone: The junction departs from the called germline gene at one end, perhaps through a read error. This chain links TRBV6-1 with TRBJ2-7; D might be TRBD1 or TRBD2, each matching 6 bases. Per germline, CDR1 MNHNS and CDR2 SASEGT. CDR3 size: 16 residues. The CDR3 spells CACSLTGDIIPYEQYF. The CDR3 nucleotides read TGTGCCTGCAGCCTAACGGGGGACATAATCCCCTACGAGCAGTACTTC.

This clone has a count of ten or more. The V and J genes are TRBV27 and TRBJ2-4, with TRBD1 as a possible D gene (5 bases). The CDR3 runs to 16 residues. V was trimmed by 0 bases and J by 2 bases, leaving 11 bases between them. CDR1 and CDR2 from the germline V gene are MNHEY and SMNVEV (reference sequence). CDR3: CASSLSGQNSKNIQYF. The CDR3 DNA sequence: TGTGCCAGCAGTTTATCGGGGCAGAATTCCAAAAACATTCAGTACTTC.

This clone was seen at least ten times. The chain has TRBV2 and TRBJ1-4, with D uncertain. Trimming cost V 8 bases and J 8 bases, with 12 bases left between them. The CDR3 covers 12 residues. Germline V lookup: CDR1 SNHLY, CDR2 FYNNEI. CDR3 bases: TGTGCCAGCCGGCACAATGAAGAAAAACTGTTTTTT. This sequence encodes CASRHNEEKLFF.

The gene calls are TRBV19 and TRBJ1-5, with D uncertain. The CDR3 is 15 residues long. CDR1 is LNHDA, CDR2 SQIVND, per germline (reference sequence). The germline V and J ends were trimmed by 1 base and 4 bases, with 11 bases remaining between them. The CDR3, as DNA: TGTGCCAGTAGTATAGTCAGTACCCTTAATCAGCCCCAGCATTTT. Amino acid sequence: CASSIVSTLNQPQHF.

This clone has ten or more counts. J is TRBJ2-3 and V is TRBV5-1, with D perhaps being TRBD1 or TRBD2 (5 bases each). CDR1 SGHRS and CDR2 YFSETQ come from the germline V gene. The CDR3 sequence is 13 residues long. Trimming removed 5 bases at V and 5 bases at J, with 12 bases between. CDR3 coding DNA: TGCGCCAGCAGGCGGGCGAGGGGAGATACGCAGTATTTT. Its translation is CASRRARGDTQYF.

This clone has a count of ten or more. Additional DNA sequences in this sample encode the identical CDR3. The chain has TRBV2 and TRBJ1-5; no clear D. The V gene lost 5 bases and the J gene lost 0 bases, with 17 bases spanning the gap. The germline gives CDR1 SNHLY, CDR2 FYNNEI. The CDR3 extends over 17 amino acids. The CDR3 nucleotides are TGTGCCAGCAGTACGGCCCCGGGCTGGTATAGCAATCAGCCCCAGCATTTT. It translates to CASSTAPGWYSNQPQHF.

In its sample, this clone was seen many times. The chain joins TRBV6-1 to TRBJ1-4; TRBD1 aligns across 9 bases. The CDR3 consists of 14 residues. Germline V lookup: CDR1 MNHNS, CDR2 SASEGT. Unmatched junction bases numbered 3, after V lost 3 bases and J lost 7 bases. CDR3 residues: CASSERDRVEKLFF. The CDR3, as DNA: TGTGCCAGCAGTGAGCGGGACAGGGTTGAAAAACTGTTTTTT.

At least ten counts were recorded for this clone. This chain connects TRBV6-5 to TRBJ2-7, with D possibly being TRBD2 (5 bases). The CDR3 consists of 15 residues. The ends were cut back, 2 bases at V and 0 bases at J, with 11 bases in the middle. Per the germline V gene, CDR1 is MNHEY and CDR2 is SVGAGI. CDR3 sequence: CASSYIPGSSYEQYF. Written as DNA, the CDR3 is TGTGCCAGCAGTTACATACCTGGGAGCTCCTACGAGCAGTACTTC.

This clone was observed many times. The rearrangement joins TRBV6-1 to TRBJ1-6; 7 bases map to TRBD1. Germline-derived CDR1 and CDR2 are MNHNS and SASEGT. V lost 5 bases, J lost 7 bases, and 8 bases stayed unmatched. This CDR3 has 15 amino acids. The CDR3 nucleotides read TGTGCCAGCAGTTTCGAACAGGGGAGAAATTCACCCCTCCACTTT. This sequence encodes CASSFEQGRNSPLHF.